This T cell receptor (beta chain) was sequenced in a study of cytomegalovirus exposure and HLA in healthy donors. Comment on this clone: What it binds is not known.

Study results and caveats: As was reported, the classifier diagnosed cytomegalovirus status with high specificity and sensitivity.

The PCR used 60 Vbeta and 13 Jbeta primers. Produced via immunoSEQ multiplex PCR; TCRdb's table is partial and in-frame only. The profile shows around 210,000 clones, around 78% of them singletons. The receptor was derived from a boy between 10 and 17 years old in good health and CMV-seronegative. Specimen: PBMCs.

In DNA form, the CDR3 reads TGCAGCGTTGCGGAGACAGTCGTTCCCTCCCACTATGGCTACACCTTC. Its protein is CSVAETVVPSHYGYTF. This chain links TRBV29-1 with TRBJ1-2; D possibly corresponds to TRBD1 (5 bases). Deletions cut 4 bases from V and 3 bases from J, with 21 bases between. The CDR3 totals 16 residues. Looked up from germline, CDR1 is SQVTM and CDR2 is ANQGSEA. Filled out from reference TRBV29-1 and TRBJ1-2, the complete variable domain reads SAVISQKPSRDICQRGTSLTIQCQVDSQVTMMFWYRQQPGQSLTLIATANQGSEATYESGFVIDKFPISRPNLTFSTLTVSNMSPEDSSIYLCSVAETVVPSHYGYTFGSGTRLTVV.